The subject of this entry is one TCR beta chain. What it binds is unknown. The data originate from a study of cytotoxic CD8 clonotypes in ibrutinib-treated CLL. Overall study findings and caveats: Baseline levels were approached again at progression, after clonality had risen at ibrutinib response. Public clonotypes, rarely seen, contracted or held steady on treatment.

Deletions cut 0 bases from V and 0 bases from J, with 7 bases between. This CDR3 spans 14 amino acids. Germline-derived CDR1 and CDR2 are SGDLS and YYNGEE. Target depth was 1 in 200,000 to 1 in 1 million T cells, about 10x per clonotype. Some clones are missing from TCRdb's copy, which holds only in-frame ones; the method was immunoSEQ multiplex PCR. The data show 250,000 to 350,000 clones, around 77% seen once. For TCR beta libraries, about 2 micrograms of genomic DNA were obtained from cryopreserved PBMCs. The chain has TRBV9 and TRBJ2-7, with D unresolved. The input for sequencing was PBMCs, taken at disease progression, from a patient treated with ibrutinib. The receptor was isolated from a human donor with chronic lymphocytic leukemia. The CDR3 nucleotides are TGTGCCAGCAGCGTAGGAACAGCCTCCTACGAGCAGTACTTC. The encoded protein is CASSVGTASYEQYF.